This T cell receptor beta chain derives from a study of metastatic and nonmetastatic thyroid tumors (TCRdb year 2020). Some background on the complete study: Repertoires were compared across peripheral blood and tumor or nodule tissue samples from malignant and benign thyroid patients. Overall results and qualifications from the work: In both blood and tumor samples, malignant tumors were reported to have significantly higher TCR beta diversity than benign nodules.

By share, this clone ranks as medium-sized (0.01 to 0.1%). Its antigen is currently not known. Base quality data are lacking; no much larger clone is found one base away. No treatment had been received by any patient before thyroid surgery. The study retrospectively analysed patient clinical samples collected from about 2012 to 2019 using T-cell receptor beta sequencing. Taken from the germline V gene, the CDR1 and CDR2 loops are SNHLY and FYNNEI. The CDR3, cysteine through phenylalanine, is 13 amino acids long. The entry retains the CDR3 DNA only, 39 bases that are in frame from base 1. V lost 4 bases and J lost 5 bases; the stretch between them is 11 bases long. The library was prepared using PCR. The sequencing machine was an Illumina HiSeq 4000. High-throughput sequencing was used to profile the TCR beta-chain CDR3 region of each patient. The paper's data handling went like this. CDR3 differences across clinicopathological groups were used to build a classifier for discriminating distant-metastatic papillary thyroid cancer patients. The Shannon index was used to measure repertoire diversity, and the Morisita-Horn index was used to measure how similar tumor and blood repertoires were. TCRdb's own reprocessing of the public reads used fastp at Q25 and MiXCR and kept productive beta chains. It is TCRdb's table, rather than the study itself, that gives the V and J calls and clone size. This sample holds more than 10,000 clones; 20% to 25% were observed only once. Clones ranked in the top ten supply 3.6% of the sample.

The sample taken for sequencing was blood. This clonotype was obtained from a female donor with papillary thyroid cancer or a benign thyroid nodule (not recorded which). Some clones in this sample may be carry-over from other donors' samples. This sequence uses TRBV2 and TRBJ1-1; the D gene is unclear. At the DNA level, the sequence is TGTGCCAGCAGTGGTGGAGGTCTAACTGAAGCTTTCTTT. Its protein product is CASSGGGLTEAFF. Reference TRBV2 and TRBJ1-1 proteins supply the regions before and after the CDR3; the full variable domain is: EPEVTQTPSHQVTQMGQEVILRCVPISNHLYFYWYRQILGQKVEFLVSFYNNEISEKSEIFDDQFSVERPDGSNFTLKIRSTKLEDSAMYFCASSGGGLTEAFFGQGTRLTVV.